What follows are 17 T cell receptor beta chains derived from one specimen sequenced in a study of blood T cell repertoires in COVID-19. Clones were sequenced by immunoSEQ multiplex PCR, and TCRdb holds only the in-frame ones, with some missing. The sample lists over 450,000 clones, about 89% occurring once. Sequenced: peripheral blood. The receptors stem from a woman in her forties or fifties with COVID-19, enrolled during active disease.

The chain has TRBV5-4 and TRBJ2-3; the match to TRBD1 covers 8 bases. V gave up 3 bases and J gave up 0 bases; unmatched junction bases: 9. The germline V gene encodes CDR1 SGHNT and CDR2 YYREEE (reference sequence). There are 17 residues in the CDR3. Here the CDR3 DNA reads TGTGCCAGCAGCTCGGACAGGGCCGAGCTAAGCACAGATACGCAGTATTTT. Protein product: CASSSDRAELSTDTQYF.

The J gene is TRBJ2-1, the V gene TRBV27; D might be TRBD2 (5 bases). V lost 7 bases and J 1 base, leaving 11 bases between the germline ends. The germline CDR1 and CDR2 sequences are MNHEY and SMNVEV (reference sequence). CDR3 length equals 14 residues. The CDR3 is CASTPSRSYNEQFF. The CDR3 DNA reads TGTGCCAGCACCCCTAGCAGGTCCTACAATGAGCAGTTCTTC.

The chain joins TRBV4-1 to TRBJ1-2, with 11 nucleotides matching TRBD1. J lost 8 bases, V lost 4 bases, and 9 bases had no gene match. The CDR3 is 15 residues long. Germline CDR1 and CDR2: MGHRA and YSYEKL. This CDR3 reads CASSPGQGAAYGYTF. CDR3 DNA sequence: TGCGCCAGCAGCCCCGGACAGGGGGCTGCTTACGGCTACACCTTC.

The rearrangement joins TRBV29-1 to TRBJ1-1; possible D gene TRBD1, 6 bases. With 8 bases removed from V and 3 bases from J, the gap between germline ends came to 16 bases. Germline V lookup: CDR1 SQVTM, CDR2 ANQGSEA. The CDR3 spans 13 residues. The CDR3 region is CSPGGREYTEAFF. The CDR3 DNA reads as TGCAGCCCGGGGGGCAGGGAATACACTGAAGCTTTCTTT.

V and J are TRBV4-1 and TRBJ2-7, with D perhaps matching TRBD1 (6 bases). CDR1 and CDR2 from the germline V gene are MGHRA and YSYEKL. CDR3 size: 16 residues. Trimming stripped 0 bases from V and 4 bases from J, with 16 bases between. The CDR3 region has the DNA TGCGCCAGCAGCCAAGATCAGGGGACGGGGACGTACGAGCAGTACTTC. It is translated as CASSQDQGTGTYEQYF.

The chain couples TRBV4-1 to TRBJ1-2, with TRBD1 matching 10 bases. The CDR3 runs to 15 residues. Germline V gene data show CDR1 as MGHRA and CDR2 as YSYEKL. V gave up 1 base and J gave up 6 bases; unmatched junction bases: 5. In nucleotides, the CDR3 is TGCGCCAGCAGCCAAGGGACAGGGGGTAAGAATGGCTACACCTTC. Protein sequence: CASSQGTGGKNGYTF.

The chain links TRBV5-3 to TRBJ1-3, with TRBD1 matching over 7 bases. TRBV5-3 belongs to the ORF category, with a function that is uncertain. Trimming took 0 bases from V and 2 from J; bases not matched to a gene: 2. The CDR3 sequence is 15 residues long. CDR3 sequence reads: CARSLVTGAGNTIYF. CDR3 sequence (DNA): TGTGCCAGAAGCTTGGTAACAGGGGCTGGAAACACCATATATTTT.

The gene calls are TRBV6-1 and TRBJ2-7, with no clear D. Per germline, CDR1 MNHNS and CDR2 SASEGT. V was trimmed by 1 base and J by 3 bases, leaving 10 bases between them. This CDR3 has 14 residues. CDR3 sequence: CASSEVRSSYEQYF. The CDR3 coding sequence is TGTGCCAGCAGTGAAGTAAGGTCTAGCTACGAGCAGTACTTC.

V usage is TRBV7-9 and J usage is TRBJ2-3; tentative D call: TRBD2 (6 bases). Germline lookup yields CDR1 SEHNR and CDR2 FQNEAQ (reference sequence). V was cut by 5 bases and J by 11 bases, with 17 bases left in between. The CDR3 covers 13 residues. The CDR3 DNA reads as TGTGCCAGCAGCCCTGGGACTGACGGCAAGCAGTATTTT. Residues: CASSPGTDGKQYF.

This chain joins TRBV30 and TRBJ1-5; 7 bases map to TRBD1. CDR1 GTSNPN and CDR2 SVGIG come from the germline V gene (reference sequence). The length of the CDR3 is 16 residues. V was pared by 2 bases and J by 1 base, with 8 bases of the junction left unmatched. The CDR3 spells CAWSQTGKVSNQPQHF. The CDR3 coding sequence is TGTGCCTGGAGTCAGACAGGGAAAGTAAGCAATCAGCCCCAGCATTTT.

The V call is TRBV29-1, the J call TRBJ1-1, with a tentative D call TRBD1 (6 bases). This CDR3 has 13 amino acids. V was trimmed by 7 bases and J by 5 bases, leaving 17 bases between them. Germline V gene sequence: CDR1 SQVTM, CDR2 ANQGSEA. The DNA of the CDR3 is TGCAGCGCGAACGGTGGGGGCCGGACTGAAGCTTTCTTT. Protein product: CSANGGGRTEAFF.

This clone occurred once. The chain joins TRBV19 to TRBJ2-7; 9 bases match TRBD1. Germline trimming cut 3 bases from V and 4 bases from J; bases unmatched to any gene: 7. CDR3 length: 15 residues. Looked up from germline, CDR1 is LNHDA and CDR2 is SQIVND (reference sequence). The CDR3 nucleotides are TGTGCCAGTAGTATGACAGGGGGGAGTTCTTACGAGCAGTACTTC. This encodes CASSMTGGSSYEQYF.

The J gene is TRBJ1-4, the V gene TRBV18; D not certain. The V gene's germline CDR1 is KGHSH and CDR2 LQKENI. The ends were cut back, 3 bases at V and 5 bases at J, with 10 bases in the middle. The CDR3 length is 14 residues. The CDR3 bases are TGTGCCAGCTCACCTCAATATGAGAATGAAAAACTGTTTTTT. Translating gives CASSPQYENEKLFF.

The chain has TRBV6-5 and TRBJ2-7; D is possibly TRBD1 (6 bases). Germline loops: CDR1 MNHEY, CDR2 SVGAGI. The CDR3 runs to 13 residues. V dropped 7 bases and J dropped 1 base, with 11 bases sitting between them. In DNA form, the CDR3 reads TGTGCCAGCACCCGGGACACATCCTACGAGCAGTACTTC. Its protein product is CASTRDTSYEQYF.

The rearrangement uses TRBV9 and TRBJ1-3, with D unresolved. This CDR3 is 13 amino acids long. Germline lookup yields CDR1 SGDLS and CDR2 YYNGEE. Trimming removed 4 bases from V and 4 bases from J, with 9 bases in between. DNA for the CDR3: TGTGCCAGCAGCCCGCGCCCCGGAAACACCATATATTTT. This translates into CASSPRPGNTIYF.

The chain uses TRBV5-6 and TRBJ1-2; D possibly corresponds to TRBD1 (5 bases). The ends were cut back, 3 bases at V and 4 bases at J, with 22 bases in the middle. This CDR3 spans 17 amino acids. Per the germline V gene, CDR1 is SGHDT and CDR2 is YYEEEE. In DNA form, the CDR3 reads TGTGCCAGCAGCTGGGGCCCAGCAGGAGTAAACATCTATGGCTACACCTTC. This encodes CASSWGPAGVNIYGYTF.

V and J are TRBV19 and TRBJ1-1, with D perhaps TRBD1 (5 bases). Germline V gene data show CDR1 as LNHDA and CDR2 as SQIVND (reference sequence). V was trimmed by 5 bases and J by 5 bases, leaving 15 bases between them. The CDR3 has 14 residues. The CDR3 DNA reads TGTGCCAGTAGTCCATCAGGGTTGTGGACTGAAGCTTTCTTT. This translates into CASSPSGLWTEAFF.